The 28 T cell receptor beta chains listed next were all sequenced from one sample in a study of cytomegalovirus exposure and HLA in healthy donors. Repertoires were generated with immunoSEQ multiplex PCR, while TCRdb's copy carries only in-frame clones and drops some. The sample has some 210,000 clones, roughly 84% seen once. The material sequenced was PBMCs. The receptor set was obtained from a woman aged 18-29 years in good health and CMV-seropositive.

The sample holds a few counts of this clone. J is TRBJ2-7 and V is TRBV10-1; 8 bases match TRBD1. The CDR3 extends over 14 amino acids. V dropped 4 bases and J dropped 3; count of bases not matched to a gene: 5. The germline V gene encodes CDR1 WNHNN and CDR2 SYGVQD (reference sequence). The CDR3 nucleotides are TGCGCCAGCAGTGGGTCCGGACAGGGCTACGAGCAGTACTTC. As protein: CASSGSGQGYEQYF.

In the case of this clone: Additional DNA sequences in this sample encode the identical CDR3. This chain links TRBV4-1 with TRBJ2-7; 10 positions agree with TRBD2. CDR3 length: 15 residues. CDR1 is MGHRA, CDR2 YSYEKL, per germline. The V segment lost 4 bases and the J segment 6 bases; nucleotides outside the gene matches: 9. The CDR3 here is CASSLKAGGPIEQYF. The DNA for the CDR3 is TGCGCCAGCAGCCTCAAAGCGGGAGGGCCGATCGAGCAGTACTTC.

The chain employs TRBV27 and TRBJ2-3, with D perhaps TRBD1 (5 bases). Between the trimmed V and J ends, which lost 1 base and 2 bases, there was a span of 10 bases. The CDR3 length is 15 residues. The V gene's germline CDR1 is MNHEY and CDR2 SMNVEV (reference sequence). The CDR3 bases are TGTGCCAGCAGTTTATGGGGCAGGATCACAGATACGCAGTATTTT. Residues: CASSLWGRITDTQYF.

The rearrangement joins TRBV6-6 to TRBJ2-5; the D gene is possibly TRBD2 (5 bases). The length of the CDR3 is 14 residues. The V end was cut by 3 bases, the J end by 6 bases, with 14 bases between. Germline assignment: CDR1 MNHNY and CDR2 SVGAGI (reference sequence). The CDR3 loop is CASSYWQEVQTQYF. The DNA of the CDR3 is TGTGCCAGCAGTTATTGGCAGGAGGTACAGACCCAGTACTTC.

This chain connects TRBV19 to TRBJ1-1; no definite D call. This CDR3 spans 13 amino acids. Germline values: CDR1 LNHDA, CDR2 SQIVND (reference sequence). The ends were cut back, 7 bases at V and 4 bases at J, with 13 bases in the middle. CDR3 bases: TGTGCCAGTACTCCCCGCGGGTTCACTGAAGCTTTCTTT. This translates into CASTPRGFTEAFF.

J is TRBJ2-1 and V is TRBV10-2; D gene uncertain. Germline V gives CDR1 WSHSY, CDR2 SAAADI. Trimming left V 7 bases short and J 0 bases short, with 10 bases between. There are 14 residues in the CDR3. The CDR3 DNA follows: TGCGCCAGCAATCTAGGCCCCTCCTACAATGAGCAGTTCTTC. Amino acids: CASNLGPSYNEQFF.

This clone was picked up many times. V gene TRBV6-1 combines with J gene TRBJ2-1; 12 nucleotides align to TRBD2. The CDR3 spans 15 residues. Germline V gene data show CDR1 as MNHNS and CDR2 as SASEGT. The V segment lost 2 bases and the J segment 4 bases; nucleotides outside the gene matches: 0. The CDR3 DNA follows: TGTGCCAGCAGTGAACTAGCGGGAGGGTACAATGAGCAGTTCTTC. It is translated as CASSELAGGYNEQFF.

A word on this clone: The same CDR3 can be traced to other DNA sequences in this sample. The genes are TRBV5-1 and TRBJ2-3; D unresolved. V shed 4 bases and J shed 0 bases, with 3 bases lying between them. CDR3 size: 12 residues. Germline V gene sequence: CDR1 SGHRS, CDR2 YFSETQ. The DNA of the CDR3 is TGCGCCAGCAGCCCGAGCACAGATACGCAGTATTTT. Its protein product is CASSPSTDTQYF.

This chain connects TRBV9 to TRBJ2-2, with 7 bases matching TRBD1. J gave up 5 bases and V 3 bases, and 4 bases lay outside the gene matches. Germline CDR1 reads SGDLS; CDR2 reads YYNGEE. The CDR3 runs to 14 residues. The CDR3 loop is CASSETGDTGELFF. The CDR3 nucleotides read TGTGCCAGCAGCGAAACAGGGGATACCGGGGAGCTGTTTTTT. The variable domain in full, with the rest retrieved from reference TRBV9 and TRBJ2-2, is DSGVTQTPKHLITATGQRVTLRCSPRSGDLSVYWYQQSLDQGLQFLIQYYNGEERAKGNILERFSAQQFPDLHSELNLSSLELGDSALYFCASSETGDTGELFFGEGSRLTVL.

J is TRBJ2-1 and V is TRBV27; 9 bases line up with TRBD2. The J segment lost 4 bases and the V segment lost 7 bases, leaving 8 bases of the junction unmatched. This CDR3 comprises 15 residues. Germline values: CDR1 MNHEY, CDR2 SMNVEV (reference sequence). CDR3 amino acids: CASTAPSGTYNEQFF. CDR3 DNA sequence: TGTGCCAGCACCGCTCCTAGCGGGACTTACAATGAGCAGTTCTTC.

J is TRBJ2-3 and V is TRBV9, with 7 bases lining up with TRBD1. V was clipped by 0 bases and J by 4 bases; unmatched bases: 5. Germline lookup yields CDR1 SGDLS and CDR2 YYNGEE. This CDR3 has 15 residues. In DNA, the CDR3 is TGTGCCAGCAGCGTAGGGGGGACAGCTCCAGATACGCAGTATTTT. It specifies CASSVGGTAPDTQYF.

This clone was seen just once. V is TRBV28 and J is TRBJ1-2; maybe TRBD1 (6 bases). V lost 6 bases and J 5 bases, leaving 22 bases between the germline ends. Germline V gene lookup returns CDR1 MDHEN and CDR2 SYDVKM. The CDR3 contains 16 residues. This chain's CDR3 is CASSAPTGKVSYGYTF. The CDR3 DNA sequence: TGTGCCAGCAGCGCACCAACAGGGAAAGTGTCTTATGGCTACACCTTC.

The chain employs TRBV27 and TRBJ2-2; TRBD1 is a possible D gene (5 bases). CDR3 length: 14 residues. Germline V gene data show CDR1 as MNHEY and CDR2 as SMNVEV (reference sequence). The ends were cut back, 10 bases at V and 4 bases at J, with 16 bases in the middle. CDR3 sequence (DNA): TGTGCCACCTGCCCGACAGTCAGCACCGGGGAGCTGTTTTTT. This sequence encodes CATCPTVSTGELFF.

This chain joins TRBV7-6 and TRBJ2-5, with D perhaps TRBD2 (7 bases). Germline CDR1 reads SGHVS; CDR2 reads FNYEAQ. V lost 5 bases and J 1 base, leaving 14 bases between the germline ends. The CDR3 extends over 15 amino acids. CDR3 in DNA: TGTGCCAGCAGCCTAGGGGGGGGCTTCCAAGAGACCCAGTACTTC. It specifies CASSLGGGFQETQYF. The whole variable domain, filled in from reference TRBV7-6 and TRBJ2-5, reads GAGVSQSPRYKVTKRGQDVALRCDPISGHVSLYWYRQALGQGPEFLTYFNYEAQQDKSGLPNDRFSAERPEGSISTLTIQRTEQRDSAMYRCASSLGGGFQETQYFGPGTRLLVL.

The rearrangement links TRBV28 to TRBJ2-7, with D unclear. Germline values: CDR1 MDHEN, CDR2 SYDVKM. Trimming took off 7 bases at V and 0 bases at J, with 10 bases between the two ends. The CDR3 is made up of 13 amino acids. This CDR3 reads CASMAGDSYEQYF. In DNA form, the CDR3 reads TGTGCCAGCATGGCAGGCGACTCCTACGAGCAGTACTTC.

With regard to this clone: Germline is not matched at one junction end, which may reflect a read error. The CDR3 spells CASTEAAEQFF. The CDR3 region has the DNA TGTGCCAGCACTGAAGCGGCCGAGCAGTTCTTC. The chain uses TRBV2 and TRBJ2-1; the D gene is possibly TRBD2 (5 bases). Germline loops: CDR1 SNHLY, CDR2 FYNNEI. The CDR3 runs 11 residues. Combining the CDR3 with reference TRBV2 and TRBJ2-1 gives the whole variable domain EPEVTQTPSHQVTQMGQEVILRCVPISNHLYFYWYRQILGQKVEFLVSFYNNEISEKSEIFDDQFSVERPDGSNFTLKIRSTKLEDSAMYFCASTEAAEQFFGPGTRLTVL.

V is TRBV6-6 and J is TRBJ1-1; tentative D call: TRBD1 (5 bases). The V gene lost 0 bases and the J gene lost 1 base, with 9 bases spanning the gap. From germline, CDR1 is MNHNY and CDR2 SVGAGI (reference sequence). The CDR3 loop spans 15 amino acids. CDR3 nucleotides: TGTGCCAGCAGTTACTCGACAGCATCGAACACTGAAGCTTTCTTT. It yields the protein CASSYSTASNTEAFF.

V and J are TRBV18 and TRBJ1-3; 8 bases map to TRBD1. The CDR3 has 16 residues. Germline V gives CDR1 KGHSH, CDR2 LQKENI. J gave up 1 base and V 6 bases, and 8 bases lay outside the gene matches. The CDR3 region has the DNA TGTGCCAGCTCGGTGGACAGGGTGATTTCTGGAAACACCATATATTTT. Its protein is CASSVDRVISGNTIYF.

V usage is TRBV27 and J usage is TRBJ2-7; 13 bases align to TRBD2. The germline V gene encodes CDR1 MNHEY and CDR2 SMNVEV (reference sequence). After removal of 6 bases from V and 0 bases from J, the junction contained 11 bases not matched to a gene. CDR3 length: 18 residues. This CDR3 is CASSTSGLAGFFSYEQYF. In nucleotides, the CDR3 is TGTGCCAGCAGCACTTCGGGACTAGCGGGGTTTTTCTCCTACGAGCAGTACTTC.

This chain connects TRBV19 to TRBJ1-1, with TRBD1 as a possible D gene (5 bases). V was clipped by 4 bases and J by 6 bases, with 12 bases between them. The length of the CDR3 is 13 residues. Germline V lookup: CDR1 LNHDA, CDR2 SQIVND (reference sequence). The CDR3 spells CASSRGGLAEAFF. DNA of the CDR3: TGTGCCAGTAGTAGGGGGGGATTAGCTGAAGCTTTCTTT.

V and J are TRBV25-1 and TRBJ2-1; unclear D gene. The germline V gene has CDR1 MGHDK and CDR2 SYGVNS. V lost 4 bases and J 10 bases, leaving 8 bases between the germline ends. The CDR3 is 11 residues long. For the CDR3, the DNA is TGTGCCAGCAGTGGAGCATTCGAGCAGTTCTTC. Its translation is CASSGAFEQFF.

The V call is TRBV27, the J call TRBJ2-1; unclear D gene. Germline V gene data show CDR1 as MNHEY and CDR2 as SMNVEV (reference sequence). V lost 5 bases to trimming and J lost 8 bases, with 13 bases between them. The CDR3 has 13 residues. The CDR3 region has the DNA TGTGCCAGCAGTGCAACAGCTGCCCATGAGCAGTTCTTC. This sequence encodes CASSATAAHEQFF.

The genes are TRBV29-1 and TRBJ2-7, with unresolved D. Germline values: CDR1 SQVTM, CDR2 ANQGSEA. V lost 1 base to trimming and J lost 6 bases, with 7 bases between them. The CDR3 loop spans 11 amino acids. CDR3 in DNA: TGCAGCGTTGAAGGGGCACCCGAGCAGTACTTC. It specifies CSVEGAPEQYF.

The chain combines TRBV29-1 with TRBJ2-2; the match to TRBD1 covers 7 bases. CDR3 length: 15 residues. Looked up from germline, CDR1 is SQVTM and CDR2 is ANQGSEA. The ends lost 4 bases at V and 0 bases at J; junction bases unmatched: 5. In DNA, the CDR3 is TGCAGCGTTGGGAACAGGGGAGCGAACACCGGGGAGCTGTTTTTT. Translation gives CSVGNRGANTGELFF.

This clone appeared a single time. The rearrangement joins TRBV4-1 to TRBJ1-5; 7 bases align to TRBD1. Germline V gene data show CDR1 as MGHRA and CDR2 as YSYEKL. With 0 bases clipped from V and 5 bases from J, the junction kept 16 bases outside the gene matches. The CDR3 has 19 amino acids. The CDR3: CASSQEPGTVSSIDQPQHF. The CDR3 region has the DNA TGCGCCAGCAGCCAAGAACCCGGGACAGTTAGTTCGATCGATCAGCCCCAGCATTTT.

The chain carries TRBV6-5 and TRBJ1-1; tentative D call: TRBD1 (6 bases). CDR3 length: 16 residues. V was trimmed by 0 bases and J by 5 bases, leaving 16 bases between them. Looked up from germline, CDR1 is MNHEY and CDR2 is SVGAGI. In nucleotides, the CDR3 is TGTGCCAGCAGTTACTCGGGCTCAGGGGAAGGGACTGAAGCTTTCTTT. It specifies CASSYSGSGEGTEAFF.

The chain links TRBV27 to TRBJ1-1; D is possibly TRBD1 (5 bases). The CDR3 runs 15 residues. Trimming stripped 3 bases from V and 5 bases from J, with 16 bases between. The germline V gene has CDR1 MNHEY and CDR2 SMNVEV (reference sequence). CDR3 sequence reads: CASSFGGWGGTEAFF. The CDR3 DNA follows: TGTGCCAGCAGTTTTGGGGGGTGGGGAGGTACTGAAGCTTTCTTT.

This clone was seen more than once but under ten times. This rearrangement joins TRBV27 to TRBJ2-7; D is perhaps TRBD2 (5 bases). V was trimmed by 8 bases and J by 6 bases, leaving 14 bases between them. The germline V gene encodes CDR1 MNHEY and CDR2 SMNVEV (reference sequence). This CDR3 is built from 12 residues. In DNA, the CDR3 is TGTGCCAGCGGAGGTACGGAGGTCGAGCAGTACTTC. It encodes CASGGTEVEQYF.